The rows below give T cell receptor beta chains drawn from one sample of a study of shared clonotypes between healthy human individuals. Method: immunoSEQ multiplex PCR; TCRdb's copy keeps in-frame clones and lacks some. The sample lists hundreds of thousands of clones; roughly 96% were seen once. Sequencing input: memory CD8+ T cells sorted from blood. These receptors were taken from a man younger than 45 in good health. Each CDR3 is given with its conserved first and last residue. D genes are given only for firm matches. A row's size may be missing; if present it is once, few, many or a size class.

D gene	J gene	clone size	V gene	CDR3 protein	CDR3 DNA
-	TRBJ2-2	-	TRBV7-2	CASRGEGRVGGELFF	TGTGCCTCTCGTGGAGAAGGGCGAGTTGGCGGGGAGCTGTTTTTT
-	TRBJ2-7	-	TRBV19	CASSSDAVYEQYF	TGTGCCAGTAGCTCGGACGCCGTTTACGAGCAGTACTTC
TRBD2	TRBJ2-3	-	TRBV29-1	CSVAGGTDTQYF	TGCAGCGTTGCGGGGGGTACAGATACGCAGTATTTT
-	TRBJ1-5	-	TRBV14	CASSQVPRHYSNQPQHF	TGTGCCAGCAGCCAAGTGCCCCGGCACTATAGCAATCAGCCCCAGCATTTT
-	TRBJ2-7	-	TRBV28	CASSLTGFAYEQYF	TGTGCCAGCAGTTTAACGGGATTTGCCTACGAGCAGTACTTC
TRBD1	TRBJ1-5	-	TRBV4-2	CASSQDRTGANQPQHF	TGTGCCAGCAGCCAAGACAGGACAGGAGCTAATCAGCCCCAGCATTTT
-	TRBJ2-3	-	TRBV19	CASSPIGLDTQYF	TGTGCCAGTAGCCCGATAGGTCTGGATACGCAGTATTTT
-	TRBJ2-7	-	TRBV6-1	CASGIEPYEQYF	TGTGCCAGCGGAATCGAGCCGTACGAGCAGTACTTC
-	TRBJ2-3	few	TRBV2	CASSDSTDTQYF	TGTGCCAGCAGTGACAGCACAGATACGCAGTATTTT
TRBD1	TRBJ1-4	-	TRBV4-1	CASSQGTGRVSNEKLFF	TGCGCCAGCAGCCAGGGGACAGGGAGAGTATCTAATGAAAAACTGTTTTTT
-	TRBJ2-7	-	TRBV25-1	CASSERRGVSSYEQYF	TGTGCCAGCAGTGAGCGGAGGGGGGTCTCCTCCTACGAGCAGTACTTC
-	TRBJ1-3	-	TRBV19	CASSISGNTIYF	TGTGCCAGTAGTATCTCTGGAAACACCATATATTTT
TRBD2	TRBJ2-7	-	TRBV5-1	CASRGAGTSGRYEQYF	TGCGCCAGCAGGGGCGCCGGGACTAGCGGGAGATACGAGCAGTACTTC
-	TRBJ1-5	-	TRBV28	CASSLKGQPQHF	TGTGCCAGCAGTTTAAAGGGTCAGCCCCAGCATTTT
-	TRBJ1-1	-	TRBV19	CASSIRRDTEAFF	TGTGCCAGTAGTATCCGTAGGGACACTGAAGCTTTCTTT
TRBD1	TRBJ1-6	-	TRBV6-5	CASSYWTGNNSPLHF	TGTGCCAGCAGTTACTGGACAGGGAACAATTCACCCCTCCACTTT
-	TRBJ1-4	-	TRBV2	CASKVLLAGTPNEKLFF	TGTGCCAGCAAGGTCCTTTTAGCCGGGACACCTAATGAAAAACTGTTTTTT
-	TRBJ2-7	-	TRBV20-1	CSANLYEQYF	TGCAGTGCTAACCTCTACGAGCAGTACTTC
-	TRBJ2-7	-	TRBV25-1	CASSQGGGYEQYF	TGTGCCAGCAGCCAGGGGGGGGGCTACGAGCAGTACTTC
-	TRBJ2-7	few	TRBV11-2	CASSLTSYEQYF	TGTGCCAGCAGCTTGACTAGCTACGAGCAGTACTTC
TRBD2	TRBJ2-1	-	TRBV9	CASSVDEREGHNEQFF	TGTGCCAGCAGCGTAGACGAGCGGGAGGGGCACAATGAGCAGTTCTTC
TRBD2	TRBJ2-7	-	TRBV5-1	CASSPGLAYEQYF	TGCGCCAGCAGCCCGGGACTAGCTTACGAGCAGTACTTC
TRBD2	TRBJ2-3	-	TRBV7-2	CASSLAASGSRDTQYF	TGTGCCAGCAGCTTAGCGGCTAGCGGGAGTAGAGATACGCAGTATTTT
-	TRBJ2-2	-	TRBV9	CASTGGYTGELFF	TGTGCCAGCACCGGCGGCTACACCGGGGAGCTGTTTTTT
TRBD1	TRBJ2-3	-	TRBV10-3	CAATTGTGGADTQYF	TGTGCCGCGACGACCGGGACAGGGGGCGCAGATACGCAGTATTTT
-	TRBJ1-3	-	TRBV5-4	CASSLEGARGNTIYF	TGTGCCAGCAGCTTGGAAGGGGCGAGGGGAAACACCATATATTTT
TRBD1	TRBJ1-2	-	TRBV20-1	CSATGGGYTF	TGCAGTGCGACAGGGGGCGGCTACACCTTC
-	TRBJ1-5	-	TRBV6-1	CASSERGGQHF	TGTGCCAGCAGTGAACGGGGCGGACAGCATTTT
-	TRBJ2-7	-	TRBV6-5	CASSYSQMGYEQYF	TGTGCCAGCAGTTACTCGCAGATGGGGTACGAGCAGTACTTC
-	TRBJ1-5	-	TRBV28	CASHHQGEDRQNQPQHF	TGTGCCAGCCATCACCAAGGAGAGGACAGACAGAATCAGCCCCAGCATTTT
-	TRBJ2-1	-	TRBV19	CASSIGGSYNEQFF	TGTGCCAGTAGTATAGGGGGCTCCTACAATGAGCAGTTCTTC
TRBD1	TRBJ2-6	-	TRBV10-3	CAIMSLDRGTSGANVLTF	TGTGCCATCATGAGTCTCGACAGGGGCACCTCAGGGGCCAACGTCCTGACTTTC
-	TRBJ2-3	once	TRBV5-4	CASSLAGGTDTQYF	TGTGCCAGCAGCTTGGCGGGAGGCACAGATACGCAGTATTTT
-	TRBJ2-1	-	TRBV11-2	CASSSPLGQFF	TGTGCCAGCAGCTCCCCACTCGGGCAGTTCTTC
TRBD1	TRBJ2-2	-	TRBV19	CASSIGGGTGVTGELFF	TGTGCCAGTAGTATAGGCGGCGGGACAGGGGTCACCGGGGAGCTGTTTTTT
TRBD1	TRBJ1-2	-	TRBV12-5	CASGLDRGFYGYTF	TGTGCTAGTGGTTTGGACAGGGGGTTTTATGGCTACACCTTC
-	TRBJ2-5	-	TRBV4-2	CASSQGYREETQYF	TGTGCCAGCAGCCAAGGATATAGAGAAGAGACCCAGTACTTC
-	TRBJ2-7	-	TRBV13	CASSLLSHEQYF	TGTGCCAGCAGCTTATTGTCCCACGAGCAGTACTTC
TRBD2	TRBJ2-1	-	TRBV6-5	CASRGLAGGYNEQFF	TGTGCCAGCAGGGGACTAGCGGGAGGCTACAATGAGCAGTTCTTC
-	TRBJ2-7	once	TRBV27	CASSNDKFSYEQYF	TGTGCCAGCAGCAATGACAAGTTCTCCTACGAGCAGTACTTC
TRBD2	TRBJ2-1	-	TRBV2	CASTDPQGKGRDNEQFF	TGTGCCAGCACCGACCCTCAAGGAAAGGGGAGGGACAATGAGCAGTTCTTC
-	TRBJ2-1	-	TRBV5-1	CASRGGEHNEQFF	TGCGCCAGCAGAGGGGGGGAGCACAATGAGCAGTTCTTC
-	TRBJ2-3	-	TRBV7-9	CASSYTLGVGTDTQYF	TGTGCCAGCAGCTATACCCTGGGAGTAGGGACAGATACGCAGTATTTT
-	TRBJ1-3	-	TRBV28	CASSRGVSGNTIYF	TGTGCCAGCAGCCGAGGTGTAAGTGGAAACACCATATATTTT
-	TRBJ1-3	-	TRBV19	CASRYRPTSGNTIYF	TGTGCCAGTAGATATCGGCCTACCTCTGGAAACACCATATATTTT
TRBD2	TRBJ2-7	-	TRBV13	CASSLTLLAGGSDEQYF	TGTGCCAGCAGCTTAACCCTCCTAGCGGGAGGTAGCGACGAGCAGTACTTC
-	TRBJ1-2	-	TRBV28	CASSPYGLGGDYGYTF	TGTGCCAGCAGTCCGTATGGACTGGGAGGTGACTATGGCTACACCTTC
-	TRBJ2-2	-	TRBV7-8	CASSLEATTGELFF	TGTGCCAGCAGCTTAGAGGCGACCACCGGGGAGCTGTTTTTT
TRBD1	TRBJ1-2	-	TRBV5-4	CASSRDSTYGYTF	TGTGCCAGCAGCAGGGACAGTACCTATGGCTACACCTTC
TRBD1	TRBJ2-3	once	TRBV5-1	CASSSRTGGHTQYF	TGCGCCAGCAGCTCCCGGACAGGGGGCCATACGCAGTATTTT
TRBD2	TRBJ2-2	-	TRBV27	CASRWTSGAITGELFF	TGTGCCAGCCGGTGGACTAGCGGAGCAATCACCGGGGAGCTGTTTTTT
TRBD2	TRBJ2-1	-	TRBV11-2	CASRPISGRDNEQFF	TGTGCCAGCAGGCCGATTAGCGGGAGGGACAATGAGCAGTTCTTC
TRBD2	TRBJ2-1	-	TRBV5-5	CASSLGATSGTAEQFF	TGTGCCAGCAGCTTGGGTGCTACTAGCGGGACAGCTGAGCAGTTCTTC
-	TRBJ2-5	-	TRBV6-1	CASSEARAGETQYF	TGTGCCAGCAGTGAAGCGCGGGCAGGGGAGACCCAGTACTTC
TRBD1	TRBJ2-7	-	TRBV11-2	CASKGTGGYEQYF	TGTGCCAGCAAGGGAACAGGGGGCTACGAGCAGTACTTC
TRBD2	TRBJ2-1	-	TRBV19	CASSISSLTSGRYNEQFF	TGTGCCAGTAGTATATCGTCCCTCACTAGCGGGAGGTACAATGAGCAGTTCTTC
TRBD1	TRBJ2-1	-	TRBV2	CASRTTGTGKYNEQFF	TGTGCCAGCAGAACCACCGGGACAGGGAAGTACAATGAGCAGTTCTTC